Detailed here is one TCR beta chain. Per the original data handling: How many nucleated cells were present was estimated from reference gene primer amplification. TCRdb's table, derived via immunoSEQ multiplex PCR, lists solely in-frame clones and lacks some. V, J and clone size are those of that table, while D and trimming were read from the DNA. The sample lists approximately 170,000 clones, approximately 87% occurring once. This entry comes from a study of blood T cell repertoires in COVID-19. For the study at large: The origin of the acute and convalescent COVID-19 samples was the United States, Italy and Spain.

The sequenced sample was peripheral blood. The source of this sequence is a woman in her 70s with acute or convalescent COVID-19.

In DNA form, the CDR3 reads TGTGCCAGCAGAAGTAGCGGGACCTACAATGAGCAGTTCTTC. It specifies CASRSSGTYNEQFF. The genes are TRBV7-9 and TRBJ2-1; the match to TRBD2 covers 8 bases. Germline CDR1 and CDR2: SEHNR and FQNEAQ (reference sequence). The CDR3 length is 14 residues. J lost 2 bases, V lost 6 bases, and 3 bases had no gene match.